These 23 T cell receptor beta chains originate from one sample sequenced in a study of T cell repertoires in cytomegalovirus infection. For these receptors, no antigen is known. MiXCR was run by TCRdb on the reads, yielding one entry per CDR3 protein. The profile shows about 71,000 distinct CDR3 sequences, 20% of them singletons. The sample was CD8+ T cells from cultured PBMCs, taken from culture after CMV antigen stimulation. The receptors originated from a human donor in good health (CMV status not recorded). Some clones in this sample may be carry-over from other donors' samples.

This clonotype was detected ten times or more. The chain is built from TRBV2 and TRBJ2-2; D is perhaps TRBD1 (6 bases). Germline-derived CDR1 and CDR2 are SNHLY and FYNNEI. The V end lost 7 bases, the J end lost 2 bases, and 11 bases lay between the germline ends. The CDR3 totals 14 residues. The CDR3 DNA reads as TGTGCCAGCATTAAGGACAGTAACACCGGGGAGCTGTTTTTT. The encoded protein is CASIKDSNTGELFF.

V usage is TRBV6-5 and J usage is TRBJ1-1, with D uncertain. CDR1 and CDR2 (germline): MNHEY, SVGAGI. This CDR3 spans 13 amino acids. Trimming removed 7 bases from V and 3 bases from J, with 12 bases in between. In nucleotides, the CDR3 is TGTGCCAGCACGTCCGAGACGGACACTGAAGCTTTCTTT. It is translated as CASTSETDTEAFF.

In its sample, this clonotype was seen a few times. The genes are TRBV6-5 and TRBJ1-1; 8 bases match TRBD1. Germline V gives CDR1 MNHEY, CDR2 SVGAGI. The CDR3 contains 15 residues. J gave up 2 bases and V 5 bases, and 7 bases lay outside the gene matches. CDR3: CASSKTGGLNTEAFF. In nucleotides, the CDR3 is TGTGCCAGCAGTAAAACAGGGGGACTAAACACTGAAGCTTTCTTT.

This clonotype was picked up many times. This chain's CDR3 is CASRDRAPYGYTF. CDR3 coding DNA: TGTGCCAGCAGAGACAGGGCCCCCTATGGCTACACCTTC. V is TRBV2 and J is TRBJ1-2; TRBD1 agrees at 7 bases. CDR3 length equals 13 residues. J lost 4 bases, V lost 6 bases, and 5 bases had no gene match. CDR1 is SNHLY, CDR2 FYNNEI, per germline.

The gene calls are TRBV27 and TRBJ1-1; 10 bases agree with TRBD1. This CDR3 comprises 17 residues. The trim removed 5 bases at V and 3 bases at J, leaving 12 bases unmatched. Germline lookup yields CDR1 MNHEY and CDR2 SMNVEV (reference sequence). DNA for the CDR3: TGTGCCAGCAGTGAAAGACAGGGGGCATGGGAATACACTGAAGCTTTCTTT. Translation gives CASSERQGAWEYTEAFF.

The chain couples TRBV7-9 to TRBJ2-2; D uncertain. Germline lookup yields CDR1 SEHNR and CDR2 FQNEAQ (reference sequence). CDR3 length: 10 residues. V lost 6 bases, J lost 7 bases, and 3 bases lay in between. CDR3 loop: CASSGGELFF. The CDR3 region has the DNA TGTGCCAGCAGTGGCGGGGAGCTGTTTTTT.

The chain has TRBV6-1 and TRBJ1-1, with D perhaps TRBD1 (6 bases). V was cut by 4 bases and J by 5 bases, with 20 bases left in between. This CDR3 is built from 16 residues. CDR1 is MNHNS, CDR2 SASEGT, per germline. In DNA, the CDR3 is TGTGCCAGCAGTGGGGAGAGCACTTTAGGGGGAACTGAAGCTTTCTTT. This encodes CASSGESTLGGTEAFF.

The sample holds a few counts of this clonotype. V usage is TRBV6-2 or TRBV6-3 and J usage is TRBJ2-1, with 7 nucleotides matching TRBD2. Trimming removed 8 bases from V and 0 bases from J; junction bases left unmatched: 1. CDR1 and CDR2 from the germline V gene are MNHEY and SVGEGT. This CDR3 comprises 13 residues. The CDR3 protein is CASWGGSYNEQFF. The CDR3 coding sequence is TGTGCCAGCTGGGGGGGCTCCTACAATGAGCAGTTCTTC.

This clonotype came up once. The chain carries TRBV19 and TRBJ1-1; unclear D gene. The CDR3 covers 15 residues. V was shortened by 3 bases and J by 0 bases, with 11 bases between the two germline ends. Per germline, CDR1 LNHDA and CDR2 SQIVND (reference sequence). DNA for the CDR3: TGTGCCAGTAGTATCCTTATGGAAATGAACACTGAAGCTTTCTTT. It is translated as CASSILMEMNTEAFF. Using reference TRBV19 and TRBJ1-1 for the parts outside the CDR3, the full variable domain is DGGITQSPKYLFRKEGQNVTLSCEQNLNHDAMYWYRQDPGQGLRLIYYSQIVNDFQKGDIAEGYSVSREKKESFPLTVTSAQKNPTAFYLCASSILMEMNTEAFFGQGTRLTVV.

This clonotype has only a few counts. This chain joins TRBV27 and TRBJ1-5; 7 bases align to TRBD1. Germline V CDR1 and CDR2: MNHEY, SMNVEV (reference sequence). J gave up 6 bases and V 6 bases, and 8 bases lay outside the gene matches. This CDR3 is 14 amino acids long. The CDR3 spells CASSRRGWGQPQHF. The CDR3 nucleotides read TGTGCCAGCAGCCGCAGGGGGTGGGGTCAGCCCCAGCATTTT.

The chain couples TRBV9 to TRBJ1-5, with unresolved D. Germline V gives CDR1 SGDLS, CDR2 YYNGEE. Trimming took off 3 bases at V and 9 bases at J, with 13 bases between the two ends. This CDR3 has 13 amino acids. CDR3 nucleotides: TGTGCCAGCAGCGCCGGCGGGCCGTGGCCCCAGCATTTT. It specifies CASSAGGPWPQHF.

The V call is TRBV28, the J call TRBJ2-5; TRBD2 agrees at 12 bases. Germline V gene data show CDR1 as MDHEN and CDR2 as SYDVKM. The ends lost 5 bases at V and 5 bases at J; junction bases unmatched: 15. The CDR3 covers 18 residues. CDR3 residues: CASSPSRTGLAGWETQYF. The CDR3 DNA reads as TGTGCCAGCAGTCCTAGCCGTACTGGACTAGCGGGGTGGGAGACCCAGTACTTC.

The chain combines TRBV6-1 with TRBJ1-5, with D hard to call. Germline assignment: CDR1 MNHNS and CDR2 SASEGT. V lost 10 bases and J 0 bases, leaving 19 bases between the germline ends. The length of the CDR3 is 16 residues. CDR3 sequence: CATQERTVNSNQPQHF. The CDR3 region has the DNA TGTGCCACCCAGGAGAGGACGGTAAATAGCAATCAGCCCCAGCATTTT.

This chain uses TRBV5-1 with TRBJ2-1, with 8 bases lining up with TRBD1. This CDR3 contains 15 residues. Germline values: CDR1 SGHRS, CDR2 YFSETQ. Trimming took 4 bases from V and 1 from J; bases not matched to a gene: 4. CDR3 in DNA: TGCGCCAGCAGCGGGGGACAGGCGTCCTACAATGAGCAGTTCTTC. Amino acid sequence: CASSGGQASYNEQFF.

The chain joins TRBV7-8 to TRBJ1-1, with 10 positions matching TRBD1. This CDR3 is 14 amino acids long. CDR1 is SGHVS, CDR2 FQNEAQ, per germline. V lost 5 bases to trimming and J lost 5 bases; unmatched junction nucleotides: 5. The CDR3 loop reads CASSPGQGVTEAFF. CDR3 bases: TGTGCCAGCAGCCCAGGACAGGGGGTGACTGAAGCTTTCTTT.

This clonotype was seen only a few times. V usage is TRBV7-9 and J usage is TRBJ2-7; D unresolved. Germline loops: CDR1 SEHNR, CDR2 FQNEAQ (reference sequence). V was clipped by 5 bases and J by 6 bases, with 11 bases between them. This CDR3 comprises 12 residues. The CDR3 sequence: CASSPELSEQYF. The CDR3 DNA sequence: TGTGCCAGCAGCCCGGAACTGAGCGAGCAGTACTTC.

There are many counts of this clonotype. This chain connects TRBV10-3 to TRBJ2-3; the match to TRBD2 covers 14 bases. V lost 10 bases, J lost 0 bases, and 6 bases stayed unmatched. The CDR3 sequence is 16 residues long. CDR1 ENHRY and CDR2 SYGVKD come from the germline V gene. CDR3: CATSRLAGGSTDTQYF. CDR3 nucleotide sequence: TGTGCCACCAGCCGACTAGCGGGGGGGAGCACAGATACGCAGTATTTT.

There are a few counts of this clonotype. This chain uses TRBV7-9 with TRBJ2-7, with D tentatively TRBD1 (6 bases). Germline CDR1 and CDR2: SEHNR and FQNEAQ (reference sequence). Trimming left V 4 bases short and J 2 bases short, with 15 bases between. This CDR3 comprises 15 residues. CDR3 in amino acids: CASSSGHQPTYEQYF. For the CDR3, the DNA is TGTGCCAGCAGCTCGGGACACCAACCCACCTACGAGCAGTACTTC. The full variable domain, with the rest looked up from reference TRBV7-9 and TRBJ2-7, is DTGVSQNPRHKITKRGQNVTFRCDPISEHNRLYWYRQTLGQGPEFLTYFQNEAQLEKSRLLSDRFSAERPKGSFSTLEIQRTEQGDSAMYLCASSSGHQPTYEQYFGPGTRLTVT.

The chain has TRBV7-8 and TRBJ2-7, with a possible D match to TRBD2 (6 bases). The CDR3 is 13 residues long. Trimming left V 6 bases short and J 2 bases short, with 11 bases between. Looked up from germline, CDR1 is SGHVS and CDR2 is FQNEAQ. DNA for the CDR3: TGTGCCAGCAGTTCCCCGGGGGCCTACGAGCAGTACTTC. It specifies CASSSPGAYEQYF.

In its sample, this clonotype was seen a few times. The chain carries TRBV7-2 and TRBJ2-2, with D possibly being TRBD1 (6 bases). There are 14 residues in the CDR3. Trimming removed 5 bases at V and 5 bases at J, with 12 bases between. The germline CDR1 and CDR2 sequences are SGHTA and FQGNSA. The CDR3 coding sequence is TGTGCCAGCAGCAACAGGGCAGGGACCGGGGAGCTGTTTTTT. The encoded protein is CASSNRAGTGELFF.

The chain employs TRBV23-1 and TRBJ2-7; 7 bases line up with TRBD1. TRBV23-1 is an ORF for which the function is uncertain. The J segment lost 2 bases and the V segment lost 4 bases, leaving 17 bases of the junction unmatched. This CDR3 is 18 amino acids long. The CDR3 coding sequence is TGCGCCAGCAGTCCAAAGGGGATGTTGGGGGACAGACCCTACGAGCAGTACTTC. Its translation is CASSPKGMLGDRPYEQYF.

This clonotype was counted between two and nine times. The chain is built from TRBV12-5 and TRBJ1-1; D call uncertain. CDR1 and CDR2 (germline): LGHNT, FRNRAP. The germline V and J ends were trimmed by 5 bases and 1 base, with 8 bases remaining between them. This CDR3 spans 13 amino acids. CDR3 residues: CASGNTGNTEAFF. The CDR3 DNA is TGTGCTAGTGGTAATACGGGGAACACTGAAGCTTTCTTT.

By sample fraction, this clonotype is medium-sized. The chain joins TRBV28 to TRBJ2-1; TRBD2 matches at 10 bases. CDR1 is MDHEN and CDR2 is SYDVKM in the germline V gene. The V segment lost 5 bases and the J segment 2 bases; nucleotides outside the gene matches: 3. The CDR3 contains 15 residues. CDR3 coding DNA: TGTGCCAGCAGTGGTAGCGGGGGGCCCTACAATGAGCAGTTCTTC. This encodes CASSGSGGPYNEQFF.